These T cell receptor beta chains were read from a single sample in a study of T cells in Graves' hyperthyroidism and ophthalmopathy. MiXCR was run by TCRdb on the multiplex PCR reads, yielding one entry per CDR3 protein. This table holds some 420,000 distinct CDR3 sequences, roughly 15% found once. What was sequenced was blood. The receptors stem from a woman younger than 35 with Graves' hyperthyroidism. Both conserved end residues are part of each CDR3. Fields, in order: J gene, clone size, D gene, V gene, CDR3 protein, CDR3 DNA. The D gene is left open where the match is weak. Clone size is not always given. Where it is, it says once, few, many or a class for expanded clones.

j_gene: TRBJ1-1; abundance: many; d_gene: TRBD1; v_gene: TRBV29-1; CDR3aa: CSVLTSTGMNTEAFF; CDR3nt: TGCAGCGTTTTAACCTCGACAGGGATGAACACTGAAGCTTTCTTT
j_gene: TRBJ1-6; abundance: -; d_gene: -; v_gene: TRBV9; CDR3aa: CASSVGSSRGNSPLHF; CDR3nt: TGTGCCAGCAGCGTAGGGTCTTCCAGGGGTAATTCACCCCTCCACTTT
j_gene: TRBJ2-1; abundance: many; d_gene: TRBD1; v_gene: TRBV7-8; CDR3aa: CASSRSTGGAGGTLNEQFF; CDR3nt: TGTGCCAGCAGTCGCAGCACAGGGGGCGCAGGGGGGACCCTCAATGAGCAGTTCTTC
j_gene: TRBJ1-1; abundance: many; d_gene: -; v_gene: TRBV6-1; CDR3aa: CASSETRRDTEAFF; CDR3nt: TGTGCCAGCAGTGAGACAAGACGGGACACTGAAGCTTTCTTT
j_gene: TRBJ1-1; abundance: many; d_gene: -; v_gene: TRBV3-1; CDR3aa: CASSRSGVGNTEAFF; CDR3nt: TGTGCCAGCAGCCGGAGCGGCGTGGGTAACACTGAAGCTTTCTTT
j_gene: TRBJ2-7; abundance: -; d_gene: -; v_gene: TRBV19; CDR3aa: CASSIGTNEQYF; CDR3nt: TGTGCCAGTAGTATCGGGACAAACGAGCAGTACTTC
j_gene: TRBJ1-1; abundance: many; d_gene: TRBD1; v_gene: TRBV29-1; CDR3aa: CSGRRGQGSSAFF; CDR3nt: TGCAGCGGTAGAAGGGGACAGGGGAGCTCAGCTTTCTTT
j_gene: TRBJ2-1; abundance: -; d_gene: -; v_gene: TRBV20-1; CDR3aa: CSARGKRVQNNEQFF; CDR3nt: TGCAGTGCTAGAGGAAAGCGGGTTCAGAACAATGAGCAGTTCTTC
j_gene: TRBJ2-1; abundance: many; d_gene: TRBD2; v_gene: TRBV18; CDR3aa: CASSPLGGREGNEQFF; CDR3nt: TGTGCCAGCTCACCACTCGGTGGGCGGGAGGGGAATGAGCAGTTCTTC
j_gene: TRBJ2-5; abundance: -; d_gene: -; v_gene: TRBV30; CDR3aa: CAWSRGARETQYF; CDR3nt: TGTGCCTGGAGTAGGGGGGCCCGAGAGACCCAGTACTTC
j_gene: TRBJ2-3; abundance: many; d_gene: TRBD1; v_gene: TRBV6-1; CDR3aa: CASMEGQGATDTQYF; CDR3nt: TGTGCCAGCATGGAGGGACAGGGGGCCACAGATACGCAGTATTTT
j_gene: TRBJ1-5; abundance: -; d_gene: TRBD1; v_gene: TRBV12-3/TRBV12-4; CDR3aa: CASSSGQEDQPQHF; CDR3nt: TGTGCCAGCAGTTCGGGACAGGAAGATCAGCCCCAGCATTTT
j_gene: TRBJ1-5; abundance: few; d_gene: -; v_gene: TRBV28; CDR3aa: CASRVPVVNQPQHF; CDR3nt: TGTGCCAGCAGGGTCCCCGTGGTCAATCAGCCCCAGCATTTT
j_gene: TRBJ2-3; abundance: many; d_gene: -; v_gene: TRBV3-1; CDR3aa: CASSQSLDTQYF; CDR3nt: TGTGCCAGCAGCCAGTCGCTGGATACGCAGTATTTT
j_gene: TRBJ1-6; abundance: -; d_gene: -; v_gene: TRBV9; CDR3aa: CASSGLRADSPLHF; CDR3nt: TGTGCCAGCAGCGGCTTAAGAGCAGATTCACCCCTCCACTTT
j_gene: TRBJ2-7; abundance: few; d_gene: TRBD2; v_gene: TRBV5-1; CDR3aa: CASSLASSGRWYEQYF; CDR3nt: TGCGCCAGCAGCTTGGCTTCTAGCGGGAGGTGGTACGAGCAGTACTTC
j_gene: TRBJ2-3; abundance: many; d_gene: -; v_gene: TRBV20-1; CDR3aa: CSALATGAITDTQYF; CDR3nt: TGCAGTGCTCTAGCTACGGGGGCGATCACAGATACGCAGTATTTT
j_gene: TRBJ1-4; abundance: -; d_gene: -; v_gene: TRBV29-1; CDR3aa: CSVDFGRTATNEKLFF; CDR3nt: TGCAGCGTTGATTTCGGGCGGACGGCAACTAATGAAAAACTGTTTTTT
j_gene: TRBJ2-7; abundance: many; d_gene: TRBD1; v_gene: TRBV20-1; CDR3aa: CSAARDRSSYEQYF; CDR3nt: TGCAGTGCCGCCCGGGACAGGTCCTCCTACGAGCAGTACTTC
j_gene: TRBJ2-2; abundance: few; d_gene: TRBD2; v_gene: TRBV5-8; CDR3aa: CASSRPGLAGVGTGELFF; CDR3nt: TGTGCCAGCAGTCGGCCGGGACTAGCGGGAGTGGGCACCGGGGAGCTGTTTTTT
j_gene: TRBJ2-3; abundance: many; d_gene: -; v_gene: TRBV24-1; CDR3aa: CATSGGSDTQYF; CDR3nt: TGTGCCACCAGTGGCGGCTCAGATACGCAGTATTTT
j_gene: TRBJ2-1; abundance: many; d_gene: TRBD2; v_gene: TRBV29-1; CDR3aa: CSVEMGTRRYNEQFF; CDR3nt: TGCAGCGTTGAAATGGGGACTAGACGCTACAATGAGCAGTTCTTC
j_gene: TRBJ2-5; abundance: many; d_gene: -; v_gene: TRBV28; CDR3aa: CASSVLSGLQETQYF; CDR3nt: TGTGCCAGCAGCGTTCTGTCGGGCCTACAAGAGACCCAGTACTTC
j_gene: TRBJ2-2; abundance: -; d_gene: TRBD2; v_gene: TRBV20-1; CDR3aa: CSARDYGTSGNTGELFF; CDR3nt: TGCAGTGCTAGAGATTATGGGACTAGCGGGAACACCGGGGAGCTGTTTTTT
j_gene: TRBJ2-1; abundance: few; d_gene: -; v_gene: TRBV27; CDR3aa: CASSSSRIYEQFF; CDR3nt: TGTGCCAGCAGTTCCTCCCGGATCTATGAGCAGTTCTTC
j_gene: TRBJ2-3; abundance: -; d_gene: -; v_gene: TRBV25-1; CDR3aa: CASSGGQRSTDTQYF; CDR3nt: TGTGCCAGCAGTGGAGGACAGCGGAGCACAGATACGCAGTATTTT
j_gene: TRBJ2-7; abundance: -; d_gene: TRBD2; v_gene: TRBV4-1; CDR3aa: CASSQDGLAGGSYEQYF; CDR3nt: TGCGCCAGCAGCCAAGATGGTCTAGCGGGAGGGTCCTACGAGCAGTACTTC
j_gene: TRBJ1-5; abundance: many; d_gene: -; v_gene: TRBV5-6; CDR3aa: CASSLKGGAGNQPQHF; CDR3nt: TGTGCCAGCAGCTTGAAGGGGGGCGCGGGCAATCAGCCCCAGCATTTT
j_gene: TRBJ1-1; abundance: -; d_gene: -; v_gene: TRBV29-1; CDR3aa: CSVVSGDTEAFF; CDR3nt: TGCAGCGTTGTTTCGGGGGACACTGAAGCTTTCTTT
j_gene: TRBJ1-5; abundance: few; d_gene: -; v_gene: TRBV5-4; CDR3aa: CASSRYGVNQPQHF; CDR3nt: TGTGCCAGCAGTCGGTACGGTGTCAATCAGCCCCAGCATTTT
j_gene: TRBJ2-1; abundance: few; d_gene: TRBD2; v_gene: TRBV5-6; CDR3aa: CASSGWTSGNNEQFF; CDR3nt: TGTGCCAGCAGCGGATGGACTAGCGGGAACAATGAGCAGTTCTTC
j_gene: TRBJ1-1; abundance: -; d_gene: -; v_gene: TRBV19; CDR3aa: CASSPGIVTEAFF; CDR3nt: TGTGCCAGTAGTCCAGGGATTGTGACTGAAGCTTTCTTT
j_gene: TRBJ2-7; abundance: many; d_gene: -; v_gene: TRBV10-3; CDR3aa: CAISATSRSYEQYF; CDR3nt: TGTGCCATCAGTGCTACTAGCCGGTCCTACGAGCAGTACTTC
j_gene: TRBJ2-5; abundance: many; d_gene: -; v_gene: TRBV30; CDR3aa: CAWSWGSEGTQYF; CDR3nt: TGTGCCTGGAGTTGGGGGTCGGAAGGGACCCAGTACTTC
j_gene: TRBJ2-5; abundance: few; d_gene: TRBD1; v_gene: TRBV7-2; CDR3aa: CASSTRDRGRETQYF; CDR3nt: TGTGCCAGCAGCACCCGGGACAGGGGGCGAGAGACCCAGTACTTC
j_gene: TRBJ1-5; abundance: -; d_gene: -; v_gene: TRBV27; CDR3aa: CASSSTAYSNQPQHF; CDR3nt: TGTGCCAGCAGTTCTACTGCGTATAGCAATCAGCCCCAGCATTTT
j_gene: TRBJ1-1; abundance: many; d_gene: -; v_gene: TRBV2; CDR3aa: CASSKLTVMNTEAFF; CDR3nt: TGTGCCAGCAGTAAATTGACAGTCATGAACACTGAAGCTTTCTTT
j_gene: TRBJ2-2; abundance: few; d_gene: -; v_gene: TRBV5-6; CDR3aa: CASSLVASGELFF; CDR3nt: TGTGCCAGCAGCTTGGTGGCGAGCGGGGAGCTGTTTTTT
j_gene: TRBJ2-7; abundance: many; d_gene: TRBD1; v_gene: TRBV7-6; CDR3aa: CASSLGGTGGHEQYF; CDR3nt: TGTGCCAGCAGCTTAGGCGGGACAGGGGGCCACGAGCAGTACTTC
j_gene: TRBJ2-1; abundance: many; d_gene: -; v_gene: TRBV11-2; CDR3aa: CASSPFRGDYNEQFF; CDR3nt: TGTGCCAGCAGCCCTTTCCGTGGGGATTACAATGAGCAGTTCTTC